This T cell receptor (beta chain) was recorded in a study of T cell changes during pregnancy in multiple sclerosis. Assay used: immunoSEQ multiplex PCR; TCRdb lists only in-frame clones, some missing. The top ten hold approximately 6.2% of the sample, which has around 130,000 clones, around 93% seen once. Looked up from germline, CDR1 is MGHRA and CDR2 is YSYEKL. V lost 5 bases, J lost 14 bases, and 13 bases lay in between. CDR3 size: 12 residues. The sample in question was peripheral blood, obtained before pregnancy. This clonotype was obtained from a female donor with multiple sclerosis, enrolled in a pregnancy study. The rearrangement uses TRBV4-1 and TRBJ1-6; D uncertain. The CDR3 sequence is CASSYGSAALHF. For the CDR3, the DNA is TGCGCCAGCAGCTATGGGTCGGCGGCCCTCCACTTT.